This T cell receptor beta chain was observed in a study of neurological immune-mediated disorders (dated by TCRdb to about 2019). Study-level background: The study compared peripheral blood TCR-beta repertoires of HTLV-I-associated myelopathy (HAM/TSP) patients, multiple sclerosis patients and healthy controls using UMI-based sequencing. Longitudinal samples, technical triplicates and paired sorted CD4+ and CD8+ T-cell subsets, alongside PBMC samples, were included among the 106 TCR-beta libraries. The cohort included 60 to 70 subjects: some 14 with HAM/TSP, around 35 with multiple sclerosis, and around 20 healthy controls.

cDNA was synthesized by template-switch 5'RACE using a primer carrying a 10-nucleotide random unique molecular identifier by which each TCR transcript was tagged. Every sequencing run yielded over 190 million TCR-beta sequences covering 15-18 subjects. The RNeasy kit was used to extract total RNA. The KAPA Real-time Library Amplification kit was used to amplify TCR-beta VDJ regions with primers targeting the TCR constant region and the 5'RACE anchor. A first PCR added sample indexes and Illumina adaptors, after which a second PCR increased the library yield. The roughly 650 bp TCR product was size-selected on a 2% E-gel SizeSelection system after Ampure bead purification. Before pooling, library quality was assessed on a Bioanalyzer, concentration was determined with Qubit, and library quantification was performed with the Kapa Library Quantification kit. An Illumina HiSeq 2500 was used to sequence the libraries paired-end at 2 x 150 bp. To increase sequence diversity, roughly 24-32% phiX was spiked into each library pool. The published analysis was carried out like this. The UMI-based MiGEC pipeline processed quality-filtered reads and removed over 85% of raw TCR sequences during error correction. IMGT germline references were used for aligning VDJ genes, and each clonotype was defined as a unique CDR3 amino acid sequence together with its V-J genes. Clonal expansion, Shannon diversity, and CDR3 relatedness (CalcPairwiseDistances, ClusterSamples) were evaluated with VDJtools, and phylogenetic trees were built with CLCbio workbench. Using coefficient-of-variation modelling across technical triplicates, the study counted a clone as expanded if it had at least 8 unique UMIs. TCRdb's own reprocessing of the public reads used fastp at Q25 and MiXCR and kept productive beta chains. Identical CDR3 protein sequences are pooled into one entry, listed with their most common genes and DNA. The V and J calls, along with clone size, are taken from TCRdb and not from the paper's own processing. The sample table records about 84,000 distinct CDR3 sequences; about a tenth of these occur just once. In total, the top ten clones hold about 1.8% of the sample.

Healthy controls were blood bank volunteers in Maryland, USA. For unsorted PBMC libraries, 2 million PBMCs were used after storage in RNAlater at -80 degrees C until RNA extraction. Peripheral blood was subjected to Ficoll-Hypaque density gradient centrifugation to isolate PBMCs, which were then cryopreserved in liquid nitrogen. As for this clonotype: Which antigen it targets is not known. This may stem from a read error, because a much larger clone lies one nucleotide away.

The CDR3, cysteine through phenylalanine, is 14 amino acids long. Only CDR3 DNA is held: 42 bases, read in frame from base 1. The germline ends are 14 bases apart after V is trimmed by 4 bases and J by 7 bases. Overall study results and their limits: TCR clonal expansion was highest in HAM/TSP patients and lowest in MS patients, with MS patients falling below even healthy controls. No identical CDR3 amino acid sequences were found to be shared among expanded clones across subjects, suggesting that TCR-beta repertoires were private in all groups.

The sequenced sample consisted of PBMCs. This TCR was recovered from a man between 40 and 49 years old in good health. Recombination joined TRBV12-3 or TRBV12-4 with TRBJ2-1; no D gene is confidently identified. The CDR3 is CASSSRIVTNEQFF. In nucleotide form, the sequence is TGTGCCAGCAGTTCTCGAATCGTGACGAATGAGCAGTTCTTC.